This T cell receptor (beta chain) was captured by sequencing in a study of radiotherapy plus CTLA-4 blockade in lung cancer. Study context: Objective responses were documented in 15% to 20% of patients, with disease control in about 28%.

Receiving focal radiation plus CTLA-4 blockade with ipilimumab were patients who had chemo-refractory metastatic non-small-cell lung cancer. General study results and limits: Reported findings show early blood T cell clone dynamics, with interferon-beta, best predicted response. TCR clones originating in tumors grew in number in blood after radiotherapy plus ipilimumab.

The protocol was immunoSEQ multiplex PCR, while the TCRdb copy is restricted to in-frame clones and leaves out a portion. Altogether around 70,000 clones are present, about four fifths being singletons, with the ten largest covering roughly 4%. This clone appeared a few times. Its target is not known. The sequence came from a human donor with non-small cell lung cancer who had a partial response to radiotherapy plus ipilimumab. The specimen was peripheral blood, collected from a patient treated with radiotherapy plus ipilimumab.

CDR3 coding DNA: TGTGCCAGCTCACCCCGCGGCCCCTATGGCTACACCTTC. Protein product: CASSPRGPYGYTF. The chain has TRBV7-8 and TRBJ1-2; D gene ambiguous. Trimming shortened V by 8 bases and J by 4 bases, and 14 bases separated the two germline ends. CDR3 length: 13 amino acids. Germline V gives CDR1 SGHVS, CDR2 FQNEAQ.